The entry that follows covers one T cell receptor beta chain sequence. The antigen is undetermined. The sample comes from a study of CD8+CD57+ T cells in acquired aplastic anemia. The overall study: DNA per sorted CD4+ or CD8+ sample ranged roughly 0.17 to 27.4 ug, averaging 3.2 ug. Healthy donor CD4+ cell samples had a mean of approximately 11 million reads.

The study profiled TCR beta VDJ and CDR3 using genomic DNA as template. MiXCR was run by TCRdb on the reads, yielding one entry per CDR3 protein. Among approximately 32,000 distinct CDR3 sequences, 76% were seen once, and the ten largest hold roughly 22%. Study-wide findings and caveats: Statistical testing detected no significant gap in CD8+ Simpson's diversity between patients and controls. Between patients and controls, about 31 CD8+ CDR3 sequences were found in common.

The sequence was obtained from a human donor in good health, serving as a control. The specimen sequenced was sorted CD4+, CD8+, or CD8+CD57+ T cells (not recorded which) from PBMCs.

The CDR3 DNA reads TGTGCCAGCAGTTTACGAACCGGGACAGGATTAAGCAATCAGCCCCAGCATTTT. Protein product: CASSLRTGTGLSNQPQHF. The V gene is TRBV2, the J gene TRBJ1-5, with 8 bases matching TRBD1. Per the germline V gene, CDR1 is SNHLY and CDR2 is FYNNEI. This CDR3 is 18 amino acids long. Losses at the gene ends were 5 bases for V and 1 base for J; bases not matched to a gene: 13. The whole variable domain, remainder taken from reference TRBV2 and TRBJ1-5, is EPEVTQTPSHQVTQMGQEVILRCVPISNHLYFYWYRQILGQKVEFLVSFYNNEISEKSEIFDDQFSVERPDGSNFTLKIRSTKLEDSAMYFCASSLRTGTGLSNQPQHFGDGTRLSIL.